These 18 T cell receptor beta chains came from one sample sequenced in a study of blood T cell repertoires in COVID-19. The data were produced by immunoSEQ multiplex PCR, yet TCRdb's version contains in-frame clones alone and is incomplete. The sample lists around 300,000 clones, about nine tenths seen once, with roughly 3% in the top ten. The sequenced sample was PBMCs or T cells enriched from blood (not recorded which). All receptors derive from a young woman who had recovered from COVID-19.

This chain joins TRBV25-1 and TRBJ2-7; D may be TRBD1 (6 bases). Germline CDR1 and CDR2: MGHDK and SYGVNS. This CDR3 comprises 12 residues. Trimming took off 8 bases at V and 0 bases at J, with 8 bases between the two ends. CDR3 DNA sequence: TGTGCCAGCGGACAGAACTCCTACGAGCAGTACTTC. Translation gives CASGQNSYEQYF.

The genes are TRBV27 and TRBJ2-7, with 10 bases aligning to TRBD2. The CDR3 covers 14 residues. Germline values: CDR1 MNHEY, CDR2 SMNVEV (reference sequence). Losses at the gene ends were 5 bases for V and 3 bases for J; bases not matched to a gene: 4. DNA of the CDR3: TGTGCCAGCAGTGCCGCTAGCGGGGGCTACGAGCAGTACTTC. Its protein product is CASSAASGGYEQYF.

The J gene is TRBJ2-1, the V gene TRBV7-2; D is unresolved. The CDR3 totals 17 residues. Trimming took off 0 bases at V and 2 bases at J, with 14 bases between the two ends. From germline, CDR1 is SGHTA and CDR2 FQGNSA. The CDR3 coding sequence is TGTGCCAGCAGCTTAGCTTTCAGGCAGTTTGCCTACAATGAGCAGTTCTTC. This encodes CASSLAFRQFAYNEQFF. Based on the CDR3 plus reference TRBV7-2 and TRBJ2-1, the full variable domain is GAGVSQSPSNKVTEKGKDVELRCDPISGHTALYWYRQSLGQGLEFLIYFQGNSAPDKSGLPSDRFSAERTGGSVSTLTIQRTQQEDSAVYLCASSLAFRQFAYNEQFFGPGTRLTVL.

This clone was counted only a few times. CDR3 sequence reads: CASSLTGWDTIYF. The CDR3 region has the DNA TGCGCCAGCAGCTTGACAGGGTGGGACACCATATATTTT. The V gene is TRBV5-1, the J gene TRBJ1-3; D may be TRBD1 (6 bases). The germline CDR1 and CDR2 sequences are SGHRS and YFSETQ. Trimming shortened V by 1 base and J by 8 bases, and 10 bases separated the two germline ends. The CDR3 sequence is 13 residues long.

The rearrangement links TRBV3-1 (or the pseudogene TRBV3-2) to TRBJ2-5, with 12 nucleotides matching TRBD2. Germline V gene lookup returns CDR1 LGHDT and CDR2 YNNKEL (reference sequence). With 4 bases clipped from V and 5 bases from J, the junction kept 11 bases outside the gene matches. The CDR3 sequence is 17 residues long. The CDR3 nucleotides read TGTGCCAGCAGCCCAATAAAGACTAGCGGGGGATTCGAGACCCAGTACTTC. This translates into CASSPIKTSGGFETQYF.

This chain links TRBV9 with TRBJ2-7; 8 nucleotides line up with TRBD1. V gave up 3 bases and J gave up 1 base; unmatched junction bases: 9. Germline loops: CDR1 SGDLS, CDR2 YYNGEE. The CDR3 is 16 amino acids. CDR3 protein: CASSAGGSQTSYEQYF. CDR3 sequence (DNA): TGTGCCAGCAGCGCAGGGGGCTCCCAGACGTCCTACGAGCAGTACTTC.

The rearrangement uses TRBV5-4 and TRBJ2-3, with TRBD2 identical over 8 bases. The CDR3 runs to 18 residues. V lost 2 bases and J lost 0; bases outside the gene matches: 11. Germline V gives CDR1 SGHNT, CDR2 YYREEE (reference sequence). This chain's CDR3 is CASSFGGRPTPSTDTQYF. For the CDR3, the DNA is TGTGCCAGCAGCTTCGGCGGGAGGCCGACACCTAGCACAGATACGCAGTATTTT.

This chain uses TRBV3-1 (or the pseudogene TRBV3-2) with TRBJ2-1; the match to TRBD2 covers 14 bases. This CDR3 has 19 amino acids. CDR1 and CDR2 (germline): LGHDT, YNNKEL (reference sequence). Trimming cost V 1 base and J 0 bases; bases outside gene matches: 5. CDR3 sequence reads: CASSQGTSGGISSYNEQFF. The CDR3 coding sequence is TGTGCCAGCAGCCAAGGGACTAGCGGGGGGATTAGCTCCTACAATGAGCAGTTCTTC.

J is TRBJ1-6 and V is TRBV23-1; D unclear. TRBV23-1 is placed among ORFs of uncertain function. The length of the CDR3 is 13 residues. V lost 6 bases and J 7 bases, leaving 10 bases between the germline ends. CDR3 sequence: CASSPGVNSPLHF. As DNA, the CDR3 is TGCGCCAGCAGCCCCGGTGTCAATTCACCCCTCCACTTT.

The chain uses TRBV6-2 or TRBV6-3 and TRBJ1-1, with D unresolved. Germline CDR1 is MNHEY and CDR2 is SVGEGT. CDR3 length: 12 amino acids. The ends were cut back, 2 bases at V and 6 bases at J, with 7 bases in the middle. The CDR3 sequence is CASSYRGPEAFF. CDR3 nucleotides: TGTGCCAGCAGTTACCGAGGTCCTGAAGCTTTCTTT.

The CDR3 spells CASNDRFQETQYF. The CDR3 DNA sequence: TGTGCCAGCAACGACAGGTTCCAAGAGACCCAGTACTTC. The genes are TRBV12-3 or TRBV12-4 and TRBJ2-5; D is possibly TRBD1 (6 bases). V dropped 7 bases and J dropped 1 base, with 10 bases sitting between them. The CDR3 consists of 13 residues.

The chain combines TRBV6-5 with TRBJ1-1; TRBD1 aligns across 8 bases. The germline V gene has CDR1 MNHEY and CDR2 SVGAGI. The CDR3 has 14 residues. Losses at the gene ends were 6 bases for V and 4 bases for J; bases not matched to a gene: 7. This CDR3 reads CASSAEDRVTEAFF. The CDR3 nucleotides are TGTGCCAGCAGCGCCGAGGACAGGGTCACTGAAGCTTTCTTT.

This clone has a handful of counts. J is TRBJ2-3 and V is TRBV7-3; D is ambiguous. The CDR3 has 14 residues. CDR1 and CDR2 (germline): SGHTA, FQGTGA. V lost 5 bases to trimming and J lost 0 bases, with 9 bases between them. DNA of the CDR3: TGTGCCAGCAGCCCCTCTAGAAGCACAGATACGCAGTATTTT. Its protein product is CASSPSRSTDTQYF.

The gene calls are TRBV4-1 and TRBJ2-7, with TRBD1 identical over 7 bases. Germline V gene lookup returns CDR1 MGHRA and CDR2 YSYEKL. CDR3 length equals 15 residues. V lost 4 bases, J lost 4 bases, and 10 bases stayed unmatched. CDR3 residues: CASSPGRGLLYEQYF. DNA of the CDR3: TGCGCCAGCAGCCCAGGAAGGGGGCTCTTATACGAGCAGTACTTC.

The chain has TRBV7-2 and TRBJ1-1, with 8 bases aligning to TRBD1. V dropped 3 bases and J dropped 3; count of bases not matched to a gene: 6. Germline assignment: CDR1 SGHTA and CDR2 FQGNSA. This CDR3 region has 15 residues. The DNA of the CDR3 is TGTGCCAGCAGCTTCCGAAACAGGGGGTACACTGAAGCTTTCTTT. Its translation is CASSFRNRGYTEAFF.

The chain is built from TRBV5-1 and TRBJ1-1; 9 bases are a match to TRBD1. V lost 0 bases and J lost 6; bases outside the gene matches: 9. The CDR3 contains 16 residues. Germline loops: CDR1 SGHRS, CDR2 YFSETQ. In nucleotides, the CDR3 is TGCGCCAGCAGCTTGGATCGACAGGGGGTAAAGGCTGAAGCTTTCTTT. This gives the protein CASSLDRQGVKAEAFF.

The chain has TRBV3-1 (or the pseudogene TRBV3-2) and TRBJ1-1; 7 bases map to TRBD1. The junction had 14 bases not matched to a gene; V was cut back by 3 bases and J by 10 bases. The CDR3 is made up of 15 amino acids. CDR1 and CDR2 from the germline V gene are LGHDT and YNNKEL (reference sequence). CDR3 sequence (DNA): TGTGCCAGCAGCCAGGGCTACAGGGGTCAAAAAGGAGCTTTCTTT. Encoded protein: CASSQGYRGQKGAFF.

DNA for the CDR3: TGTGCCAGCAGCCCAGGACGGGAGACTAACTATGGCTACACCTTC. Translated: CASSPGRETNYGYTF. This rearrangement joins TRBV13 to TRBJ1-2; D is unresolved. The CDR3 loop spans 15 amino acids. Per germline, CDR1 PRHDT and CDR2 FYEKMQ (reference sequence). The V end lost 5 bases, the J end lost 0 bases, and 13 bases lay between the germline ends.